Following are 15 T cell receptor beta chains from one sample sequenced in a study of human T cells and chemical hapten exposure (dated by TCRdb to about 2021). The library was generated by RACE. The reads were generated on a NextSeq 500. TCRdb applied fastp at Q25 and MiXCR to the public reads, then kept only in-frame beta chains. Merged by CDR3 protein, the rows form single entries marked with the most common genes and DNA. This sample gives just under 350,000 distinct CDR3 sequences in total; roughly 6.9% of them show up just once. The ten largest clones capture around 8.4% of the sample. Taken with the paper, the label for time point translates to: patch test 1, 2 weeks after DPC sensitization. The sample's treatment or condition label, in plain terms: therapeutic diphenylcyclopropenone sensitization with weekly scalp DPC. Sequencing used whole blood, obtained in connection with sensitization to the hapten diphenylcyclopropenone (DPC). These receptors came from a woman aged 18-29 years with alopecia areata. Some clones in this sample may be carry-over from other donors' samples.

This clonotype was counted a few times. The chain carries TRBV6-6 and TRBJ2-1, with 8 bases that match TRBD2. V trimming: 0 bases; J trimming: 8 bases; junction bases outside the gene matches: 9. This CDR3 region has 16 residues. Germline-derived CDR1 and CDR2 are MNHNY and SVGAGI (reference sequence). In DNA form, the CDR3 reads TGTGCCAGCAGTTACTCGCGCGGGGGGCACCCCTATGAGCAGTTCTTC. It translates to CASSYSRGGHPYEQFF.

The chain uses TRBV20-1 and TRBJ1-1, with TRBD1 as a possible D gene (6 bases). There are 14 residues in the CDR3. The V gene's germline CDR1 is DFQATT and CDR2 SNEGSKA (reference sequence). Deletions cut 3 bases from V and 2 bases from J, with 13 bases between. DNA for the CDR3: TGCAGTGCTAGTGGGGGACAATCTAACACTGAAGCTTTCTTT. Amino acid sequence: CSASGGQSNTEAFF.

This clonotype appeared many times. Here the CDR3 reads CASSLASASSDTQYF. Written as DNA, the CDR3 is TGTGCCAGCAGCTTAGCTAGCGCGAGCTCAGATACGCAGTATTTT. The chain uses TRBV7-2 and TRBJ2-3, with D maybe TRBD2 (5 bases). CDR1 and CDR2 from the germline V gene are SGHTA and FQGNSA. The CDR3 covers 15 residues. Trimming pared 0 bases from V and 4 bases from J, leaving 11 bases between.

CDR3 DNA: TGTGCCAGCAGTTTATCCCGGTCCCCAGCCTTCTATGGCTACACCTTC. It codes for CASSLSRSPAFYGYTF. The chain carries TRBV27 and TRBJ1-2; the D is unclear. From germline, CDR1 is MNHEY and CDR2 SMNVEV (reference sequence). There are 16 residues in the CDR3. V was pared by 0 bases and J by 4 bases, with 15 bases between.

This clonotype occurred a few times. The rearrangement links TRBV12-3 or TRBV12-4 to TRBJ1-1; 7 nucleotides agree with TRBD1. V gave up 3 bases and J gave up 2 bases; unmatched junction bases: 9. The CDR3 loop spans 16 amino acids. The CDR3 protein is CASSFLQGTDNTEAFF. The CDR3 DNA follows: TGTGCCAGCAGTTTTCTCCAGGGGACAGACAACACTGAAGCTTTCTTT.

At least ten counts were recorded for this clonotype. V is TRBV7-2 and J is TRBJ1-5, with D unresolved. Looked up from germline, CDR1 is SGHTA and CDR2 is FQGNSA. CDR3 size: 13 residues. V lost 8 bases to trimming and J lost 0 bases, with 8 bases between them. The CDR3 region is CASRQNSNQPQHF. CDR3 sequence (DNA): TGTGCCAGCCGCCAGAATAGCAATCAGCCCCAGCATTTT.

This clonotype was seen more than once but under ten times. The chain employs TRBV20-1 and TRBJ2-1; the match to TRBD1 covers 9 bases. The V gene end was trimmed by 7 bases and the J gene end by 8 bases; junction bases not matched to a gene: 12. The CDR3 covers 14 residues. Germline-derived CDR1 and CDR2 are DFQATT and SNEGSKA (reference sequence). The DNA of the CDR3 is TGCAGTGTCCCCGGGACAGGGATTGTTCATGAGCAGTTCTTC. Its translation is CSVPGTGIVHEQFF.

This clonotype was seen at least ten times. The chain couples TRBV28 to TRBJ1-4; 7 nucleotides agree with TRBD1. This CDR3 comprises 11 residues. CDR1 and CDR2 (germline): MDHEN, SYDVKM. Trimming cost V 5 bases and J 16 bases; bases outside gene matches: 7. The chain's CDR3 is CASSGNRGAFF. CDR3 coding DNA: TGTGCCAGCAGTGGAAACAGGGGAGCGTTTTTT. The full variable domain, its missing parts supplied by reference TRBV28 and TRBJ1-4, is DVKVTQSSRYLVKRTGEKVFLECVQDMDHENMFWYRQDPGLGLRLIYFSYDVKMKEKGDIPEGYSVSREKKERFSLILESASTNQTSMYLCASSGNRGAFFGSGTQLSVL.

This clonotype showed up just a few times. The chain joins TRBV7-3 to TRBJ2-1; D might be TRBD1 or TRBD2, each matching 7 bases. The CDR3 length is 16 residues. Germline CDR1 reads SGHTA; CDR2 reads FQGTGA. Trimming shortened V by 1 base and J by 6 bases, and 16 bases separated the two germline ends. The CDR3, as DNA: TGTGCCAGCAGCTTAAGGCCAGGGGGGGGCCCCAATGAGCAGTTCTTC. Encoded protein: CASSLRPGGGPNEQFF.

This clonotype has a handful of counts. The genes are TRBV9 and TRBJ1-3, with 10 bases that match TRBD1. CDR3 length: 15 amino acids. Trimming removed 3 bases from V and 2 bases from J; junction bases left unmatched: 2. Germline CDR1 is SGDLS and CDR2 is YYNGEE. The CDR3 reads CASSGQGATGNTIYF. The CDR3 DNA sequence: TGTGCCAGCAGCGGACAGGGGGCCACTGGAAACACCATATATTTT.

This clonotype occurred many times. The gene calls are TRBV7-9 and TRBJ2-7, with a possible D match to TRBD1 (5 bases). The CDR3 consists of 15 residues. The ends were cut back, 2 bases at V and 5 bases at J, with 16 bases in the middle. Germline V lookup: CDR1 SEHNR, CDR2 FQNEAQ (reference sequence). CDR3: CASSLIDSEINEQYF. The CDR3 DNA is TGTGCCAGCAGCTTAATCGACAGTGAAATCAACGAGCAGTACTTC.

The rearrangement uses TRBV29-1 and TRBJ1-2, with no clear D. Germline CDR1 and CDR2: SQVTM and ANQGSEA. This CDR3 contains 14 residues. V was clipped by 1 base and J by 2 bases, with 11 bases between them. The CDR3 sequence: CSVEGHSPNYGYTF. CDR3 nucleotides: TGCAGCGTTGAAGGTCACAGTCCCAACTATGGCTACACCTTC.

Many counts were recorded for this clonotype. CDR3 sequence reads: CASSGLASPTDTQYF. For the CDR3, the DNA is TGTGCCAGCAGTGGACTAGCATCTCCCACAGATACGCAGTATTTT. V is TRBV27 and J is TRBJ2-3; 8 bases are shared with TRBD2. Trimming removed 5 bases from V and 2 bases from J; junction bases left unmatched: 6. CDR1 is MNHEY, CDR2 SMNVEV, per germline (reference sequence). The CDR3 length is 15 residues.

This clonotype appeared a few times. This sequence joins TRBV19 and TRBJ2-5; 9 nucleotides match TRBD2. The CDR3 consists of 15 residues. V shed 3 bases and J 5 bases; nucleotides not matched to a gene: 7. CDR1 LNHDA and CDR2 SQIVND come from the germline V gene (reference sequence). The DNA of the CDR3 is TGTGCCAGTAGTATTAGCGGGGGTACCTCGGAGACCCAGTACTTC. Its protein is CASSISGGTSETQYF.

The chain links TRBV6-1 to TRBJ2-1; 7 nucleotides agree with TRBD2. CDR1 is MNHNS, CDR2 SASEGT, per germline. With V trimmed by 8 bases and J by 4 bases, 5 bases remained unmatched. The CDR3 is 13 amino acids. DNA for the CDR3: TGTGCCAGCGAGGCTAGCGGATACAATGAGCAGTTCTTC. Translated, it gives CASEASGYNEQFF.